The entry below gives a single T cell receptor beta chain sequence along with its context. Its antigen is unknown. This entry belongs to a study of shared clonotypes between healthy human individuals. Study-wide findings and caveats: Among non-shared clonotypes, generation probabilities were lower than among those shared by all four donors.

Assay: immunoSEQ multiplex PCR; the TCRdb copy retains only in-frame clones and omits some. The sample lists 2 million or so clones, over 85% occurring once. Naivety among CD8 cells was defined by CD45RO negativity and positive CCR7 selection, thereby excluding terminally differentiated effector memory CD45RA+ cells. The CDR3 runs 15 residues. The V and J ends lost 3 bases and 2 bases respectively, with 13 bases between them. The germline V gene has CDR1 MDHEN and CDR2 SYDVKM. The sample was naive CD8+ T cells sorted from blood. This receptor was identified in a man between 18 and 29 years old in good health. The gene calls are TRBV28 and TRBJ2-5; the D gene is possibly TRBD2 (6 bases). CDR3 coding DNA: TGTGCCAGCAGTTTGATGCGGGGCGATCAAGAGACCCAGTACTTC. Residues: CASSLMRGDQETQYF. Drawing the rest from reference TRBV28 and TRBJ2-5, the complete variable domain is DVKVTQSSRYLVKRTGEKVFLECVQDMDHENMFWYRQDPGLGLRLIYFSYDVKMKEKGDIPEGYSVSREKKERFSLILESASTNQTSMYLCASSLMRGDQETQYFGPGTRLLVL.